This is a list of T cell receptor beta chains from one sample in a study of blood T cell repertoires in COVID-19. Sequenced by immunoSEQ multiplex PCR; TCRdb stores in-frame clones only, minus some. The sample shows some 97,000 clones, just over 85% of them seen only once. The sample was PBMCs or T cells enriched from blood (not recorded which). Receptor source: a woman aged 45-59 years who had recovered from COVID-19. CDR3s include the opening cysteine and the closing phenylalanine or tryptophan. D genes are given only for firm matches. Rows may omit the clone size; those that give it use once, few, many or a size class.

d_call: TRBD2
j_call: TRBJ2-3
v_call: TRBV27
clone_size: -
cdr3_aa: CASSLRGLAGGDTQYF
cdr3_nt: TGTGCCAGCAGTTTAAGGGGACTAGCGGGTGGAGATACGCAGTATTTT

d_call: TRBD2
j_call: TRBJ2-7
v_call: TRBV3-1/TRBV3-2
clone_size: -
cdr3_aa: CASSHLAVSYEQYF
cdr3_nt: TGTGCCAGCAGCCATCTAGCGGTATCCTACGAGCAGTACTTC

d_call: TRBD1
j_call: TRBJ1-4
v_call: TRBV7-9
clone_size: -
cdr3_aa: CASSTTNPDRDKNEKLFF
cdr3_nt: TGTGCCAGCAGCACGACGAACCCGGACAGGGATAAAAATGAAAAACTGTTTTTT

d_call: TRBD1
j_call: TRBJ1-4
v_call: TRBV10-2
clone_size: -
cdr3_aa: CASSETGGVMEKLFF
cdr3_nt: TGCGCCAGCAGCGAAACAGGGGGAGTTATGGAAAAACTGTTTTTT

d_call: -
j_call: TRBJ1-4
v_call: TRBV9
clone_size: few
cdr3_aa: CASSAGDGIANEKLFF
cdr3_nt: TGTGCCAGCAGCGCGGGGGACGGGATAGCTAATGAAAAACTGTTTTTT

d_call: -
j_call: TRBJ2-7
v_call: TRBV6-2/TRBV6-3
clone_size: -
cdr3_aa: CASSPPSRYEQYF
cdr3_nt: TGTGCCAGCAGTCCCCCTTCGAGGTACGAGCAGTACTTC

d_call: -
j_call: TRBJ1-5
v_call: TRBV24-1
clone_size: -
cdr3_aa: CATSDAKNNQPQHF
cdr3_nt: TGTGCCACCAGTGACGCGAAAAACAATCAGCCCCAGCATTTT

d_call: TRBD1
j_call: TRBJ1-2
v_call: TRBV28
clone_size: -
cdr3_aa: CASSQTGNYGYTF
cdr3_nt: TGTGCCAGCAGCCAGACAGGGAACTATGGCTACACCTTC

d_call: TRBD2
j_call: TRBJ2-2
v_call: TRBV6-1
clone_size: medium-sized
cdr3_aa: CASSEISGSTGELFF
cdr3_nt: TGTGCCAGCAGTGAGATTAGCGGGAGCACCGGGGAGCTGTTTTTT

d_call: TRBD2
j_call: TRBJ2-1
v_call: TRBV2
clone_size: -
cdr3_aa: CASSEATGAGGLQDEQFF
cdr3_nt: TGTGCCAGCAGTGAAGCGACAGGAGCGGGAGGGCTCCAGGATGAGCAGTTCTTC

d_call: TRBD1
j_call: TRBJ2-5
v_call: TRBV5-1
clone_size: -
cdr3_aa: CASSSAIPGQVVLETQYF
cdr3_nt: TGCGCCAGCAGCTCGGCCATTCCGGGACAGGTCGTTTTGGAGACCCAGTACTTC

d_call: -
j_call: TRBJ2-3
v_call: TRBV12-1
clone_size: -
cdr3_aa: CASRGGPSGVYF
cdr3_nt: TGTGCCAGCAGGGGAGGGCCTAGCGGCGTATATTTT

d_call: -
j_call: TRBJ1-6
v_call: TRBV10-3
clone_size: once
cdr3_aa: CAIPKNSPLHF
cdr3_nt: TGTGCCATCCCAAAAAATTCACCCCTCCACTTT

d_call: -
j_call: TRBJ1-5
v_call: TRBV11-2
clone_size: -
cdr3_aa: CASSLAEGARQPQHF
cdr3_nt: TGTGCCAGCAGCTTAGCTGAAGGGGCCCGACAGCCCCAGCATTTT

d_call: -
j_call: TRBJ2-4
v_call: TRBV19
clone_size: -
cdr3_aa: CASSIEALAKNIQYF
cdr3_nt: TGTGCCAGTAGTATAGAGGCCTTAGCCAAAAACATTCAGTACTTC

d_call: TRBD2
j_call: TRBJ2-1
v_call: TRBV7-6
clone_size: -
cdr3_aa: CASSPITSGGAHEQFF
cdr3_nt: TGTGCCAGCAGCCCTATAACTAGCGGGGGGGCCCATGAGCAGTTCTTC

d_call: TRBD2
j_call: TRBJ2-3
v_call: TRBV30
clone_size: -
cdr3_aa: CAWTERGYADTQYF
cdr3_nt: TGTGCCTGGACGGAGCGGGGTTACGCAGATACGCAGTATTTT

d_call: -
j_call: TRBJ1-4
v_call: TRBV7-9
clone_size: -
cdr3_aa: CASSLGLREATNEKLFF
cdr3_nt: TGTGCCAGCAGCTTAGGTTTACGGGAAGCAACTAATGAAAAACTGTTTTTT

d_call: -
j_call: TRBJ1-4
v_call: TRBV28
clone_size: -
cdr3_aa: CASKPANEKLFF
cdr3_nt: TGTGCCAGTAAGCCCGCTAATGAAAAACTGTTTTTT

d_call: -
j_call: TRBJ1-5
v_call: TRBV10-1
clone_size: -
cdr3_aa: CASSAGTQGQPQHF
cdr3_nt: TGCGCCAGCAGTGCCGGGACTCAGGGACAGCCCCAGCATTTT

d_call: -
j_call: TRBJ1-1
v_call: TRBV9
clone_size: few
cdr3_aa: CASSATANTEAFF
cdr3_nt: TGTGCCAGCAGCGCGACAGCAAACACTGAAGCTTTCTTT

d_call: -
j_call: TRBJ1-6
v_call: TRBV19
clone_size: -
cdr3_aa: CASSRGGNSPLHF
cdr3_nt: TGTGCCAGTAGTCGGGGGGGGAATTCACCCCTCCACTTT

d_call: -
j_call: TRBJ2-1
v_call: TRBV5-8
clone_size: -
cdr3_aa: CASSLLGLDDEQFF
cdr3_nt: TGTGCCAGCAGCTTGTTGGGGCTAGATGATGAGCAGTTCTTC

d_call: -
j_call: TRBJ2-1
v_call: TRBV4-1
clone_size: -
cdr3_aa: CASSQGWREQVPAGGNEQFF
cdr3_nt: TGCGCCAGCAGCCAAGGTTGGAGGGAACAGGTGCCCGCCGGGGGCAATGAGCAGTTCTTC

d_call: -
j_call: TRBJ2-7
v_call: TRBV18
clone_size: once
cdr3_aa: CASSAGTSSSYEQYF
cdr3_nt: TGTGCCAGCTCAGCCGGGACATCGAGCTCCTACGAGCAGTACTTC

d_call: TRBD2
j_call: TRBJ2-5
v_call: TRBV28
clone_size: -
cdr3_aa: CASSFWLAGGLKETQYF
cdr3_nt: TGTGCCAGCAGTTTTTGGCTAGCGGGGGGTTTAAAAGAGACCCAGTACTTC

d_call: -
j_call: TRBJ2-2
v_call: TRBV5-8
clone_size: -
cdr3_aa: CASSFSLQFANTGELFF
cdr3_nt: TGTGCCAGCAGCTTTAGCCTGCAGTTCGCGAACACCGGGGAGCTGTTTTTT

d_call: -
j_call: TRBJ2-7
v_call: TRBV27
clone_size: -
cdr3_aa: CASSLTGSTYEQYF
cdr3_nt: TGTGCCAGCAGTTTAACAGGGAGTACTTACGAGCAGTACTTC

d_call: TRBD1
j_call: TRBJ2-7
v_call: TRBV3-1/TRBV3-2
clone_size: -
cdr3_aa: CASSQGQGSWEQYF
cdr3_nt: TGTGCCAGCAGCCAAGGACAGGGTTCCTGGGAGCAGTACTTC

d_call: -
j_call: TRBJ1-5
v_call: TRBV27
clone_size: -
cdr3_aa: CASRETPGSNQPQHF
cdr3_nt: TGTGCCAGCAGGGAAACCCCAGGAAGCAATCAGCCCCAGCATTTT

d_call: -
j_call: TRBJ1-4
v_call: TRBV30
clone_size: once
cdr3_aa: CAWSAWTPHQDEKLFF
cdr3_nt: TGTGCCTGGAGTGCTTGGACACCCCATCAGGATGAAAAACTGTTTTTT

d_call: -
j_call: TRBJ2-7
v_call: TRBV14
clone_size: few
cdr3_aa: CASSQERRGSYEQYF
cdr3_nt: TGTGCCAGCAGCCAAGAACGAAGAGGGTCCTACGAGCAGTACTTC

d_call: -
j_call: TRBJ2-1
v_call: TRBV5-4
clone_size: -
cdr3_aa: CASSPRGKRNEQFF
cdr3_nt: TGTGCCAGCAGCCCCCGAGGAAAAAGGAATGAGCAGTTCTTC

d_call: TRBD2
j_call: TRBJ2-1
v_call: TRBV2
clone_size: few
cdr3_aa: CASLAESYNEQFF
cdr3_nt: TGTGCCAGCCTAGCGGAGTCCTACAATGAGCAGTTCTTC

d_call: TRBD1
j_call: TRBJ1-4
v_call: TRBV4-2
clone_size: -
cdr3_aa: CASSQPTGTGEKLFF
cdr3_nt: TGTGCCAGCAGCCAACCGACAGGGACTGGTGAAAAACTGTTTTTT

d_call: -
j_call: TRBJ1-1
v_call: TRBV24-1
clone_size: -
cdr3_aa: CATSDLPGTEAFF
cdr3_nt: TGTGCCACCAGTGATTTGCCGGGGACTGAAGCTTTCTTT

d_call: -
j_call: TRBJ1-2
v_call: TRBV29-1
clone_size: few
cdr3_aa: CSAGGTQGPPFRGYTF
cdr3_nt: TGCAGCGCCGGCGGGACTCAAGGCCCCCCTTTTCGTGGCTACACCTTC

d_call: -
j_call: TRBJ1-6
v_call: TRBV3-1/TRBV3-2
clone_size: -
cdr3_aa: CASSQGAGVLSPLHF
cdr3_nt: TGTGCCAGCAGCCAGGGGGCAGGGGTATTATCACCCCTCCACTTT

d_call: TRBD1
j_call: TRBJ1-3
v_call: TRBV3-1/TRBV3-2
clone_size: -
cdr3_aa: CASSQDEGQGAFLSGNTIYF
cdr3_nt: TGTGCCAGCAGCCAAGATGAAGGACAGGGGGCCTTCCTCTCTGGAAACACCATATATTTT